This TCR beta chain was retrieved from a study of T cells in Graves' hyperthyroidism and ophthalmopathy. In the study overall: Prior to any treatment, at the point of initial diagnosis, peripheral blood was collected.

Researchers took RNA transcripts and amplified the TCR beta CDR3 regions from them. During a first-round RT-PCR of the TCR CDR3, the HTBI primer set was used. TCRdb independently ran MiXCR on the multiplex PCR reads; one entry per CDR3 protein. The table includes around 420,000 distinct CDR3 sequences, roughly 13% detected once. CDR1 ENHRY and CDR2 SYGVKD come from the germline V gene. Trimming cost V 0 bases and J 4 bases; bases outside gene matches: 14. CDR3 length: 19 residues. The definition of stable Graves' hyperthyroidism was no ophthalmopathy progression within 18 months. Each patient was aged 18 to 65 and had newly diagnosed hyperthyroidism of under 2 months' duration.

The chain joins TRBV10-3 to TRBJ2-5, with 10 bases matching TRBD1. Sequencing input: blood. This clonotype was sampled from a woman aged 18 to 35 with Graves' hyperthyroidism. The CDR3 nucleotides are TGTGCCATCAGTGAGTCGGTACTTAGAGACAGGGGGCAGCGAGAGACCCAGTACTTC. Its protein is CAISESVLRDRGQRETQYF.